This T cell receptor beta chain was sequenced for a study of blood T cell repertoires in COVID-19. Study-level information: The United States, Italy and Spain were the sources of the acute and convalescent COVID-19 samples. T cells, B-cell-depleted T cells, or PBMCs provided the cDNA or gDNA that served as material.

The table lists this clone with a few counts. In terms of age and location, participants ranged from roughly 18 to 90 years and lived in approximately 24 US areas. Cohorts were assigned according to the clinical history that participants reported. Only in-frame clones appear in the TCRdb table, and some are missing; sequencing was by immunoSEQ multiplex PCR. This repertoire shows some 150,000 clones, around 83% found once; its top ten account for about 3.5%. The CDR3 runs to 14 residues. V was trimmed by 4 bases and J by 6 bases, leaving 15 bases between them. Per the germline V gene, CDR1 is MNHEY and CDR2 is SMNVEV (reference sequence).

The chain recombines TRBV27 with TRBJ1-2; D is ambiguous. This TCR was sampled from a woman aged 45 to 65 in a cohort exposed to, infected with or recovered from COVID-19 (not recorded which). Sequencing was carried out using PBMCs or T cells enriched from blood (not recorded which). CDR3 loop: CASSSRQTFHGYTF. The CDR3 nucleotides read TGTGCCAGCAGTTCACGACAAACCTTCCATGGCTACACCTTC.